The 8 T cell receptor beta chains below come from one sample, sequenced in a study of immune cell composition in non-small cell lung cancer. Profiled with immunoSEQ multiplex PCR; TCRdb holds only in-frame clones, not every one. The table shows approximately 5,000 clones, with less than 85% occurring only once. Sequencing was performed on lung tumor tissue. The receptors here all came from a human donor with non-small cell lung cancer.

The chain recombines TRBV5-1 with TRBJ2-2; tentatively, D is TRBD2 (6 bases). CDR1 is SGHRS, CDR2 YFSETQ, per germline. This CDR3 has 18 amino acids. V lost 1 base and J 2 bases, leaving 18 bases between the germline ends. The CDR3 reads CASSLLYIFGSNTGELFF. The DNA for the CDR3 is TGCGCCAGCAGCTTGTTATATATTTTCGGGAGTAACACCGGGGAGCTGTTTTTT. The whole variable domain, filled in from reference TRBV5-1 and TRBJ2-2, reads KAGVTQTPRYLIKTRGQQVTLSCSPISGHRSVSWYQQTPGQGLQFLFEYFSETQRNKGNFPGRFSGRQFSNSRSEMNVSTLELGDSALYLCASSLLYIFGSNTGELFFGEGSRLTVL.

To note about this clone: A junction boundary mismatches the germline segment, possibly from a read error. In the same sample, other DNA sequences code for this CDR3. The genes are TRBV2 and TRBJ2-1; TRBD2 might be the D (5 bases). Germline V gives CDR1 SNHLY, CDR2 FYNNEI. The CDR3 extends over 13 amino acids. CDR3 region: CASSPGSYNEQFF. The CDR3 coding sequence is TGTGCCAGCAGCCCGGGGTCCTATAATGAGCAGTTCTTC. The complete variable domain, with remaining parts taken from reference TRBV2 and TRBJ2-1, reads EPEVTQTPSHQVTQMGQEVILRCVPISNHLYFYWYRQILGQKVEFLVSFYNNEISEKSEIFDDQFSVERPDGSNFTLKIRSTKLEDSAMYFCASSPGSYNEQFFGPGTRLTVL.

This clone was observed once. V gene TRBV4-2 combines with J gene TRBJ2-1; D is perhaps TRBD1 (5 bases). CDR3 length equals 16 residues. V lost 5 bases, J lost 0 bases, and 14 bases lay in between. Germline CDR1 reads LGHNA; CDR2 reads YNFKEQ. CDR3 nucleotides: TGTGCCAGCAGCTCCAGGACAACCGGCTCCTACAATGAGCAGTTCTTC. Amino acids: CASSSRTTGSYNEQFF.

The chain couples TRBV20-1 to TRBJ2-7; D ambiguous. CDR1 is DFQATT, CDR2 SNEGSKA, per germline (reference sequence). V was clipped by 3 bases and J by 3 bases, with 6 bases between them. CDR3 length: 11 residues. The CDR3 region is CSARSVYEQYF. CDR3 bases: TGCAGTGCTAGGTCGGTCTACGAGCAGTACTTC.

This clone occurred a few times. The chain links TRBV7-9 to TRBJ2-2; D may be TRBD2 (5 bases). The CDR3 loop spans 12 amino acids. With 5 bases removed from V and 10 bases from J, the gap between germline ends came to 11 bases. CDR1 and CDR2 (germline): SEHNR, FQNEAQ (reference sequence). CDR3 bases: TGTGCCAGCAGCGTACTAGTTGAGGAGCTGTTTTTT. Encoded protein: CASSVLVEELFF. The complete variable domain, with remaining parts taken from reference TRBV7-9 and TRBJ2-2, reads DTGVSQNPRHKITKRGQNVTFRCDPISEHNRLYWYRQTLGQGPEFLTYFQNEAQLEKSRLLSDRFSAERPKGSFSTLEIQRTEQGDSAMYLCASSVLVEELFFGEGSRLTVL.

The chain joins TRBV5-3 to TRBJ1-1; no clear D. TRBV5-3 is reported as an ORF; its role is uncertain. CDR3 length equals 12 residues. The germline V and J ends were trimmed by 6 bases and 1 base, with 7 bases remaining between them. CDR3 loop: CARNSSNTEAFF. Written as DNA, the CDR3 is TGTGCCAGAAACAGCTCGAACACTGAAGCTTTCTTT.

V usage is TRBV2 and J usage is TRBJ1-2; 9 bases match TRBD1. Losses at the gene ends were 8 bases for V and 4 bases for J; bases not matched to a gene: 8. This CDR3 region has 14 residues. Germline V lookup: CDR1 SNHLY, CDR2 FYNNEI. CDR3 residues: CASGDRGGTYGYTF. CDR3 coding DNA: TGTGCCAGCGGAGACAGGGGGGGCACCTATGGCTACACCTTC.

The chain combines TRBV30 with TRBJ2-3; 9 nucleotides agree with TRBD2. CDR3 size: 15 residues. Germline V gene data show CDR1 as GTSNPN and CDR2 as SVGIG (reference sequence). Trimming removed 3 bases from V and 4 bases from J; junction bases left unmatched: 8. CDR3 region: CAWRIAGASADTQYF. The CDR3 DNA reads as TGTGCCTGGAGAATAGCGGGAGCGTCCGCAGATACGCAGTATTTT.